One and the same sample provided the 29 T cell receptor beta chains below, sequenced in a study of T cells expressing NK-cell markers. TCRdb reprocessed the 5' RACE reads, with one entry per CDR3 protein and no DNA. The sample data list roughly 180,000 distinct CDR3 sequences. Sequencing used blood T cells: a sorted CD56 or NKG2C T cell subset, CD4+ or CD8+ T cells, or bulk PBMC T cells (not recorded which). All receptors derive from a woman between 18 and 70 years old in good health.

V usage is TRBV5-6 and J usage is TRBJ2-1. Germline V gene sequence: CDR1 SGHDT, CDR2 YYEEEE. The CDR3 has 15 residues. The CDR3 region is CASSLKGTSYNEQFF.

J is TRBJ2-1 and V is TRBV28; there is no DNA to check the TCRdb D call of TRBD2. From germline, CDR1 is MDHEN and CDR2 SYDVKM. The CDR3 is made up of 14 amino acids. The CDR3 here is CASSLTSGRNEQFF. The full variable domain, completed using reference TRBV28 and TRBJ2-1, is DVKVTQSSRYLVKRTGEKVFLECVQDMDHENMFWYRQDPGLGLRLIYFSYDVKMKEKGDIPEGYSVSREKKERFSLILESASTNQTSMYLCASSLTSGRNEQFFGPGTRLTVL.

The chain couples TRBV20-1 to TRBJ1-4. The CDR3 covers 13 residues. Germline loops: CDR1 DFQATT, CDR2 SNEGSKA (reference sequence). CDR3 region: CSAPRHLNEKLFF.

The chain carries TRBV5-1 and TRBJ2-7; TCRdb's assignment of TRBD1 cannot be checked, as there is no DNA. Germline V CDR1 and CDR2: SGHRS, YFSETQ. The CDR3 consists of 14 residues. The CDR3 spells CASSLAGTAYEQYF.

The rearrangement joins TRBV11-1 to TRBJ1-6. Germline V gene sequence: CDR1 SGHAT, CDR2 FQDESV (reference sequence). The CDR3 covers 18 residues. The CDR3 region is CASSRYGDLSSYNSPLHF.

The rearrangement uses TRBV2 and TRBJ2-1; TCRdb selects TRBD1, and the lack of DNA leaves this call unchecked. This CDR3 has 13 amino acids. From germline, CDR1 is SNHLY and CDR2 FYNNEI. CDR3 amino acids: CASVAGIYNEQFF.

The gene calls are TRBV7-3 and TRBJ1-1. This CDR3 region has 15 residues. Per the germline V gene, CDR1 is SGHTA and CDR2 is FQGTGA. CDR3 sequence: CASSFLGVKGSEAFF.

This chain joins TRBV12-3 or TRBV12-4 and TRBJ2-7; the TCRdb call, TRBD1, lacks DNA for checking. The CDR3 length is 15 residues. CDR3 in amino acids: CASSSRQGVYYEQYF.

This chain uses TRBV28 with TRBJ2-1; lacking DNA, the TRBD2 call made by TCRdb goes unchecked. The germline V gene has CDR1 MDHEN and CDR2 SYDVKM. This CDR3 has 15 residues. CDR3 sequence: CASSLRLAGKLEQFF.

CDR3: CATSEPGLAYNEQFF. This sequence joins TRBV24-1 and TRBJ2-1; TCRdb's D call, TRBD2, is unchecked because there is no DNA. This CDR3 has 15 amino acids. The V gene's germline CDR1 is KGHDR and CDR2 SFDVKD.

This chain links TRBV4-1 with TRBJ2-7; the TCRdb call, TRBD1, lacks DNA for checking. The CDR3 is 15 residues long. Germline CDR1 MGHRA, CDR2 YSYEKL. CDR3 in amino acids: CASSQIGAAVDEQYF.

The CDR3 loop is CASSQRRTAYEAFF. This sequence joins TRBV16 and TRBJ1-1; TCRdb's D call, TRBD1, is unchecked because there is no DNA. The CDR3 totals 14 residues. Germline V gives CDR1 KGHSY, CDR2 FQNENV.

The chain recombines TRBV3-1 with TRBJ1-1. The CDR3 has 15 amino acids. CDR1 is LGHDT, CDR2 YNNKEL, per germline (reference sequence). CDR3 protein: CASSQVLGTLTEAFF.

This sequence joins TRBV6-1 and TRBJ1-2. CDR1 is MNHNS and CDR2 is SASEGT in the germline V gene. CDR3 length: 14 amino acids. CDR3 region: CASSLRGSNYGYTF.

The gene calls are TRBV5-1 and TRBJ1-1; absent DNA, TCRdb's TRBD1 call cannot be checked. The CDR3 totals 15 residues. Per germline, CDR1 SGHRS and CDR2 YFSETQ. The CDR3 is CASRTGQTMNTEAFF.

The CDR3 sequence: CASSPQGTGANVLTF. The V call is TRBV3-1, the J call TRBJ2-6. CDR3 length: 15 amino acids. The germline gives CDR1 LGHDT, CDR2 YNNKEL (reference sequence).

The chain links TRBV11-2 to TRBJ2-7; TCRdb selects TRBD1, and the lack of DNA leaves this call unchecked. CDR3 length: 17 residues. Germline CDR1 is SGHAT and CDR2 is FQNNGV. The CDR3 region is CASSPGLVGSRGGEQYF.

The chain employs TRBV7-2 and TRBJ2-3; TCRdb proposes TRBD2, but this gene call is untestable without DNA. Germline CDR1 SGHTA, CDR2 FQGNSA. The CDR3 extends over 13 amino acids. CDR3: CASSFTSLGTQYF.

The chain joins TRBV29-1 to TRBJ1-2; TCRdb returns TRBD1, unconfirmable since there is no DNA. The CDR3 runs 15 residues. The germline gives CDR1 SQVTM, CDR2 ANQGSEA. The CDR3 sequence is CSVERDRGLMNGYTF. The full variable domain, its missing parts supplied by reference TRBV29-1 and TRBJ1-2, is SAVISQKPSRDICQRGTSLTIQCQVDSQVTMMFWYRQQPGQSLTLIATANQGSEATYESGFVIDKFPISRPNLTFSTLTVSNMSPEDSSIYLCSVERDRGLMNGYTFGSGTRLTVV.

V usage is TRBV7-3 and J usage is TRBJ2-7; lacking DNA, the TRBD1 call made by TCRdb goes unchecked. This CDR3 is built from 13 residues. Germline assignment: CDR1 SGHTA and CDR2 FQGTGA. CDR3 residues: CASSQDRGYEQYF.

The chain couples TRBV28 to TRBJ2-7; TCRdb outputs TRBD1, but without DNA this stays unchecked. CDR3 size: 11 residues. Germline CDR1 reads MDHEN; CDR2 reads SYDVKM. The CDR3 sequence: CAIGQTYEQYF.

This chain connects TRBV20-1 to TRBJ2-2. Germline CDR1 reads DFQATT; CDR2 reads SNEGSKA (reference sequence). This CDR3 is built from 12 residues. The CDR3 loop is CSAEGQAGELFF.

The chain links TRBV7-7 to TRBJ2-6; TCRdb proposes TRBD1, but this gene call is untestable without DNA. Germline V lookup: CDR1 SSHAT, CDR2 FNYEAQ (reference sequence). There are 16 residues in the CDR3. This CDR3 is CASSLGTGDGANVLTF.

The gene calls are TRBV6-1 and TRBJ1-2. The CDR3 totals 12 residues. CDR1 is MNHNS, CDR2 SASEGT, per germline. The CDR3 sequence: CASRKWLYGYTF.

The chain carries TRBV20-1 and TRBJ2-1; there is no DNA to check the TCRdb D call of TRBD1. The CDR3 contains 15 residues. The germline V gene has CDR1 DFQATT and CDR2 SNEGSKA (reference sequence). The CDR3 protein is CSSTLQGRPYNEQFF.

The chain employs TRBV6-1 and TRBJ1-1; TCRdb names TRBD1, which stays unverified in the absence of DNA. This CDR3 comprises 14 residues. Per the germline V gene, CDR1 is MNHNS and CDR2 is SASEGT. CDR3: CASRIDSMNTEAFF.

This chain joins TRBV25-1 and TRBJ1-2. The length of the CDR3 is 14 residues. Germline loops: CDR1 MGHDK, CDR2 SYGVNS. CDR3 region: CASTGLGRNYGYTF.

This chain's CDR3 is CASQQGGGNQPQHF. The gene calls are TRBV2 and TRBJ1-5; TCRdb's D call of TRBD1 is untestable without DNA. Germline V CDR1 and CDR2: SNHLY, FYNNEI. The CDR3 consists of 14 residues.

The chain combines TRBV10-3 with TRBJ2-5; the D call of TRBD2 rests on TCRdb alone, since no DNA is present to check it. Looked up from germline, CDR1 is ENHRY and CDR2 is SYGVKD. This CDR3 is 15 amino acids long. This chain's CDR3 is CAISESAGGAETQYF.